These 8 T cell receptor beta chains were all obtained from the same sample, sequenced in a study of T cells in women clearing cervical HPV infection. The repertoire was sequenced with immunoSEQ multiplex PCR; TCRdb's copy has only in-frame clones and lacks some. Its listing shows 21,000 or so clones. Sequenced sample: blood buffy coat. These receptor sequences come from a woman between 18 and 75 years old with a cervical HPV16 infection that either progressed to CIN3+ or cleared (not recorded which).

Comments on this clone: The sequence runs out 3 residues before the end of the CDR3; the remainder is reconstructed from the germline J gene. This chain connects TRBV5-8 to TRBJ1-6, with D hard to call. Germline V gene lookup returns CDR1 SGHTS and CDR2 YDEGEE. The length of the CDR3 is 13 residues. V was pared by 2 bases and J by 9 bases, with 9 bases between. The sequenced part of the CDR3 DNA is TGTGCCAGCAGCTTTAAGCCTTTTTCACCC. Translation: CASSFKPFSP. The whole CDR3 sequence reads CASSFKPFSPLHF. Full variable domain (remainder filled in from reference TRBV5-8 and TRBJ1-6): EAGVTQSPTHLIKTRGQQATLRCSPISGHTSVYWYQQALGLGLQFLLWYDEGEERNRGNFPPRFSGRQFPNYSSELNVNALELEDSALYLCASSFKPFSPLHFGNGTRLTVT.

Concerning this clone itself: The read stops 3 residues short of the end of the CDR3; the missing end is completed from the germline J gene. The V and J genes are TRBV30 and TRBJ2-6, with D hard to call. V was clipped by 4 bases and J by 0 bases, with 4 bases between them. The CDR3 is 13 residues long. Germline lookup yields CDR1 GTSNPN and CDR2 SVGIG (reference sequence). CDR3 DNA, as far as it was read: TGTGCCTGGACAGTCTCTGGGGCCAACGTC. Protein: CAWTVSGANV. The whole CDR3 protein reads CAWTVSGANVLTF.

The CDR3 sequence: CASSLNGGGAVGEQFF. CDR3 DNA (partial): TGTGCCAGCAGCTTAAATGGCGGGGGGGCCGTAGGTGAG. The V and J genes are TRBV7-3 and TRBJ2-1, with TRBD2 identical over 9 bases. The read ends 3 residues before the CDR3 terminus; that terminus is restored from the germline J gene. The V segment lost 1 base and the J segment 9 bases; nucleotides outside the gene matches: 10. The CDR3 is made up of 16 amino acids. Germline CDR1 reads SGHTA; CDR2 reads FQGTGA.

Concerning this clone itself: Read sequence stops 3 residues before the CDR3 end, and the germline J gene provides the missing end. The rearrangement links TRBV20-1 to TRBJ2-3, with 8 bases lining up with TRBD1. There are 17 residues in the CDR3. Germline V lookup: CDR1 DFQATT, CDR2 SNEGSKA (reference sequence). CDR3 DNA (partial): TGCAGTGCTCAACCCCCCCCTTGGGACAGGAGGAATCAGCCG. Its protein product is CSAQPPPWDRRNQP. The full-length CDR3 reads as CSAQPPPWDRRNQPQYF.

Concerning this clone: From the germline J gene comes the end of the CDR3, since the read stops 3 residues before it. V and J are TRBV7-8 and TRBJ2-1, with TRBD2 matching 7 bases. This CDR3 is 14 amino acids long. The germline V gene encodes CDR1 SGHVS and CDR2 FQNEAQ. The V and J ends lost 1 base and 8 bases, in that order; junction bases with no gene match: 5. The CDR3 sequence is CASSLGPSGDEQFF. CDR3 DNA, as far as it was read: TGTGCCAGCAGCTTAGGACCAAGCGGGGATGAG.

About this clone itself: The read falls 3 residues short of the CDR3 end, and the missing part is taken from the germline J gene. The chain uses TRBV19 and TRBJ1-2; the match to TRBD1 covers 8 bases. CDR3 size: 12 residues. Germline V gene data show CDR1 as LNHDA and CDR2 as SQIVND (reference sequence). Here the CDR3 reads CASSTTGDDYTF. The sequenced CDR3 bases are TGTGCCAGTAGTACGACAGGGGACGAC. Looking up the rest from reference TRBV19 and TRBJ1-2 gives the full variable domain: DGGITQSPKYLFRKEGQNVTLSCEQNLNHDAMYWYRQDPGQGLRLIYYSQIVNDFQKGDIAEGYSVSREKKESFPLTVTSAQKNPTAFYLCASSTTGDDYTFGSGTRLTVV.

With regard to this clone: The read finishes 3 residues shy of the CDR3 end, and the germline J gene is used to complete it. The V call is TRBV20-1, the J call TRBJ2-1, with D uncertain. The CDR3 sequence is 11 residues long. The germline V gene encodes CDR1 DFQATT and CDR2 SNEGSKA (reference sequence). Trimming cost V 2 bases and J 7 bases, with 6 bases left between them. The CDR3 bases that were read are TGCAGTGCTAGATATACAAATGAG. Its translation is CSARYTNE. The full-length CDR3 reads as CSARYTNEQFF.

Worth noting for this clone: Read sequence stops 3 residues before the CDR3 end, and the germline J gene provides the missing end. V gene TRBV20-1 combines with J gene TRBJ1-2, with unresolved D. Germline V gene lookup returns CDR1 DFQATT and CDR2 SNEGSKA (reference sequence). The CDR3 loop spans 11 amino acids. Trimming cost V 1 base and J 7 bases, with 7 bases left between them. The CDR3 spells CSARGGFGYTF. Partial CDR3 DNA: TGCAGTGCTAGAGGAGGTTTTGGC.